Shown below are 15 T cell receptor beta chains from a single sample sequenced in a study of blood T cell repertoires in COVID-19. Assay used: immunoSEQ multiplex PCR; TCRdb lists only in-frame clones, some missing. The data show fewer than 250,000 clones, with approximately 80% seen just once and 9.5% to 15% held by the top ten. The sample was peripheral blood. These receptors came from a woman aged 45-65 years with acute or convalescent COVID-19.

V gene TRBV6-2 or TRBV6-3 combines with J gene TRBJ1-5, with TRBD1 matching over 7 bases. The germline V gene has CDR1 MNHEY and CDR2 SVGEGT. The junction had 5 bases not matched to a gene; V was cut back by 5 bases and J by 4 bases. This CDR3 is built from 14 residues. This chain's CDR3 is CASSRTGENQPQHF. The CDR3 region has the DNA TGTGCCAGCAGTCGCACAGGGGAAAATCAGCCCCAGCATTTT.

This chain connects TRBV5-6 to TRBJ2-3; 16 nucleotides align to TRBD2. The CDR3 runs 18 residues. Trimming removed 4 bases from V and 7 bases from J; junction bases left unmatched: 12. Germline V gene data show CDR1 as SGHDT and CDR2 as YYEEEE. As DNA, the CDR3 is TGTGCCAGCAGCACGGAAGGGACTAGCGGGGGGGCTCGGTATACGCAGTATTTT. It translates to CASSTEGTSGGARYTQYF.

V usage is TRBV11-2 and J usage is TRBJ2-1; weak D call: TRBD1 (6 bases). V was clipped by 3 bases and J by 6 bases, with 12 bases between them. This CDR3 has 14 residues. Germline assignment: CDR1 SGHAT and CDR2 FQNNGV. The CDR3 region has the DNA TGTGCCAGCAGCTTCACAAGGGGGTCCAATGAGCAGTTCTTC. It yields the protein CASSFTRGSNEQFF. Supplemented by reference TRBV11-2 and TRBJ2-1, the full variable domain reads EAGVAQSPRYKIIEKRQSVAFWCNPISGHATLYWYQQILGQGPKLLIQFQNNGVVDDSQLPKDRFSAERLKGVDSTLKIQPAKLEDSAVYLCASSFTRGSNEQFFGPGTRLTVL.

V usage is TRBV18 and J usage is TRBJ1-4; no firm D call. Trimming removed 0 bases at V and 8 bases at J, with 13 bases between. This CDR3 contains 15 residues. CDR1 is KGHSH, CDR2 LQKENI, per germline. The CDR3 DNA sequence: TGTGCCAGCTCACCACCGAGCGGCATCGGGGAAAAACTGTTTTTT. Translated: CASSPPSGIGEKLFF. Drawing the rest from reference TRBV18 and TRBJ1-4, the complete variable domain is NAGVMQNPRHLVRRRGQEARLRCSPMKGHSHVYWYRQLPEEGLKFMVYLQKENIIDESGMPKERFSAEFPKEGPSILRIQQVVRGDSAAYFCASSPPSGIGEKLFFGSGTQLSVL.

CDR3 in amino acids: CASSKGQGTEAFF. As DNA, the CDR3 is TGTGCCAGCAGTAAAGGACAGGGTACTGAAGCTTTCTTT. The J gene is TRBJ1-1, the V gene TRBV12-3 or TRBV12-4, with 8 bases aligning to TRBD1. V trimming: 5 bases; J trimming: 5 bases; junction bases outside the gene matches: 4. The CDR3 sequence is 13 residues long.

V is TRBV7-9 and J is TRBJ1-1; D is undetermined. V was clipped by 1 base and J by 2 bases, with 5 bases between them. This CDR3 is 13 amino acids long. Per germline, CDR1 SEHNR and CDR2 FQNEAQ (reference sequence). The CDR3 DNA sequence: TGTGCCAGCAGCTTAGTATTAAACACTGAAGCTTTCTTT. It specifies CASSLVLNTEAFF. Full variable domain (rest looked up from reference TRBV7-9 and TRBJ1-1): DTGVSQNPRHKITKRGQNVTFRCDPISEHNRLYWYRQTLGQGPEFLTYFQNEAQLEKSRLLSDRFSAERPKGSFSTLEIQRTEQGDSAMYLCASSLVLNTEAFFGQGTRLTVV.

The rearrangement uses TRBV7-9 and TRBJ1-1; 10 positions agree with TRBD1. Germline V gene lookup returns CDR1 SEHNR and CDR2 FQNEAQ (reference sequence). The V segment lost 4 bases and the J segment 6 bases; nucleotides outside the gene matches: 5. This CDR3 has 14 amino acids. The CDR3 coding sequence is TGTGCCAGCAGCTCCAGACAGGGGGCCCCTGAAGCTTTCTTT. This codes for CASSSRQGAPEAFF.

The chain's CDR3 is CACSRLASGNQPQHF. CDR3 DNA sequence: TGTGCCTGTTCCAGGTTGGCCTCTGGCAATCAGCCCCAGCATTTT. The rearrangement joins TRBV19 to TRBJ1-5; D is unresolved. Germline-derived CDR1 and CDR2 are LNHDA and SQIVND (reference sequence). V was clipped by 11 bases and J by 2 bases, with 19 bases between them. CDR3 length: 15 residues.

This chain joins TRBV24-1 and TRBJ2-7; 8 bases match TRBD2. With V trimmed by 3 bases and J by 2 bases, 8 bases remained unmatched. CDR1 and CDR2 from the germline V gene are KGHDR and SFDVKD. The CDR3 is made up of 16 amino acids. The CDR3 here is CATSDPKRGSAYEQYF. CDR3 sequence (DNA): TGTGCCACCAGTGATCCCAAGCGGGGGTCGGCCTACGAGCAGTACTTC.

The rearrangement joins TRBV7-9 to TRBJ2-3; a weak D match, TRBD2 (5 bases). The germline V gene has CDR1 SEHNR and CDR2 FQNEAQ (reference sequence). The CDR3 has 15 amino acids. Trimming took 0 bases from V and 2 from J, leaving 9 bases between them. The CDR3 sequence is CASSLALVPTDTQYF. The CDR3 DNA is TGTGCCAGCAGCTTAGCACTAGTTCCCACAGATACGCAGTATTTT.

The chain combines TRBV27 with TRBJ2-3; the D gene is possibly TRBD2 (5 bases). The CDR3 runs 16 residues. V lost 2 bases, J lost 6 bases, and 18 bases lay in between. CDR1 is MNHEY, CDR2 SMNVEV, per germline (reference sequence). The chain's CDR3 is CASSLLLEGLRDTQYF. CDR3 nucleotide sequence: TGTGCCAGCAGTTTACTCCTCGAGGGCCTTCGGGATACGCAGTATTTT.

This clone was counted once. The gene calls are TRBV19 and TRBJ1-2; 9 bases map to TRBD1. From germline, CDR1 is LNHDA and CDR2 SQIVND (reference sequence). The CDR3 has 16 amino acids. The V and J ends lost 4 bases and 2 bases, in that order; junction bases with no gene match: 8. The CDR3 DNA reads as TGTGCCAGTAGTACCCTCCCGGGACAGGGCAACTATGGCTACACCTTC. The encoded protein is CASSTLPGQGNYGYTF.

V usage is TRBV5-8 and J usage is TRBJ1-2; 8 bases are shared with TRBD1. Germline lookup yields CDR1 SGHTS and CDR2 YDEGEE. The CDR3 length is 14 residues. With V trimmed by 5 bases and J by 2 bases, 5 bases remained unmatched. The CDR3 here is CASRRTGSNYGYTF. In DNA, the CDR3 is TGTGCCAGCAGACGGACAGGGTCAAACTATGGCTACACCTTC.

This chain joins TRBV19 and TRBJ1-5; D uncertain. Germline V gives CDR1 LNHDA, CDR2 SQIVND (reference sequence). This CDR3 has 13 amino acids. The CDR3 DNA follows: TGTGCTACATCGGCGGGGTTGGATCAGCCCCAGCATTTT. Amino acids: CATSAGLDQPQHF.

The chain couples TRBV4-1 to TRBJ2-1; D is perhaps TRBD1 (5 bases). From germline, CDR1 is MGHRA and CDR2 YSYEKL. CDR3 length: 17 amino acids. V was clipped by 0 bases and J by 0 bases, with 12 bases between them. The CDR3 is CASSQELAGHSYNEQFF. In nucleotides, the CDR3 is TGCGCCAGCAGCCAAGAATTGGCAGGGCACTCCTACAATGAGCAGTTCTTC.